The rows below give T cell receptor beta chains drawn from one sample of a study of T cell responses to AZD1222 COVID-19 vaccine. Using immunoSEQ multiplex PCR, the repertoire was profiled, and TCRdb retains in-frame clones only, with some absent. Here the sample spans more than 80,000 clones, around 84% being singletons. The material was peripheral blood, obtained on day 0 of AZD1222 vaccination. The receptors originated from an adult in good health. The CDR3 runs from the conserved cysteine through the conserved F or W. A D gene is named only where the DNA matches it firmly. Rows may omit the clone size; those that give it use once, few, many or a size class.

abundance: -
v_gene: TRBV28
len: 16
j_gene: TRBJ1-6
d_gene: TRBD1
CDR3aa: CASSLAATGGSSPLHF
CDR3nt: TGTGCCAGCAGCTTAGCCGCGACAGGGGGAAGCTCACCCCTCCACTTT

abundance: once
v_gene: TRBV2
len: 14
j_gene: TRBJ2-7
d_gene: TRBD1
CDR3aa: CASRTGQGSYEQYF
CDR3nt: TGTGCCAGCAGGACCGGACAGGGCTCCTACGAGCAGTACTTC

abundance: -
v_gene: TRBV19
len: 13
j_gene: TRBJ1-1
d_gene: -
CDR3aa: CASANQVNTEAFF
CDR3nt: TGTGCCAGTGCAAATCAGGTTAACACTGAAGCTTTCTTT

abundance: -
v_gene: TRBV19
len: 16
j_gene: TRBJ2-2
d_gene: TRBD1
CDR3aa: CASSLGQGFFPGELFF
CDR3nt: TGTGCCAGTAGCCTCGGACAGGGGTTTTTTCCCGGGGAGCTGTTTTTT

abundance: -
v_gene: TRBV18
len: 15
j_gene: TRBJ1-5
d_gene: -
CDR3aa: CASSPPGGSNQPQHF
CDR3nt: TGTGCCAGCTCACCCCCGGGAGGTAGCAATCAGCCCCAGCATTTT

abundance: -
v_gene: TRBV6-5
len: 14
j_gene: TRBJ2-7
d_gene: TRBD2
CDR3aa: CASREREGPYEQYF
CDR3nt: TGTGCCAGCAGGGAGCGGGAGGGCCCATACGAGCAGTACTTC

abundance: -
v_gene: TRBV5-1
len: 15
j_gene: TRBJ1-2
d_gene: TRBD1
CDR3aa: CASSFSVEGARGYTF
CDR3nt: TGCGCCAGCAGCTTCTCCGTCGAGGGGGCGAGGGGCTACACCTTC

abundance: -
v_gene: TRBV15
len: 18
j_gene: TRBJ2-7
d_gene: TRBD2
CDR3aa: CATSGGGLAGAPAYEQYF
CDR3nt: TGTGCCACAAGCGGTGGGGGACTAGCGGGCGCGCCCGCCTACGAGCAGTACTTC

abundance: -
v_gene: TRBV12-3/TRBV12-4
len: 13
j_gene: TRBJ1-2
d_gene: -
CDR3aa: CASSPAGSYGYTF
CDR3nt: TGTGCCAGCAGCCCGGCCGGTTCCTATGGCTACACCTTC

abundance: -
v_gene: TRBV5-1
len: 15
j_gene: TRBJ1-2
d_gene: -
CDR3aa: CASSLSGQGRYGYTF
CDR3nt: TGCGCCAGCAGCTTGTCCGGTCAGGGGCGCTATGGCTACACCTTC

abundance: once
v_gene: TRBV14
len: 15
j_gene: TRBJ2-1
d_gene: -
CDR3aa: CASSQRRGVYNEQFF
CDR3nt: TGTGCCAGCAGCCAACGGAGGGGGGTTTACAATGAGCAGTTCTTC

abundance: -
v_gene: TRBV5-1
len: 16
j_gene: TRBJ1-5
d_gene: -
CDR3aa: CASSPNGGQANQPQHF
CDR3nt: TGCGCCAGCAGCCCCAATGGGGGGCAGGCTAATCAGCCCCAGCATTTT

abundance: -
v_gene: TRBV28
len: 16
j_gene: TRBJ1-4
d_gene: TRBD1
CDR3aa: CASSPPGQGQYRKLFF
CDR3nt: TGTGCCAGCAGTCCCCCGGGACAGGGACAGTACCGAAAACTGTTTTTT

abundance: -
v_gene: TRBV6-2/TRBV6-3
len: 14
j_gene: TRBJ1-1
d_gene: TRBD1
CDR3aa: CASSLEGAMTEAFF
CDR3nt: TGTGCCAGCAGTCTTGAGGGGGCCATGACTGAAGCTTTCTTT

abundance: -
v_gene: TRBV28
len: 11
j_gene: TRBJ2-1
d_gene: -
CDR3aa: CAGNWGYEQFF
CDR3nt: TGTGCCGGTAACTGGGGTTATGAGCAGTTCTTC

abundance: -
v_gene: TRBV19
len: 16
j_gene: TRBJ1-1
d_gene: -
CDR3aa: CASSMRPSVKDTEAFF
CDR3nt: TGTGCCAGTAGTATGCGCCCGTCGGTAAAGGACACTGAAGCTTTCTTT

abundance: -
v_gene: TRBV3-1/TRBV3-2
len: 15
j_gene: TRBJ1-1
d_gene: -
CDR3aa: CASSQGRRGNTEAFF
CDR3nt: TGTGCCAGCAGCCAAGGGCGAAGGGGAAACACTGAAGCTTTCTTT

abundance: -
v_gene: TRBV24-1
len: 12
j_gene: TRBJ1-5
d_gene: -
CDR3aa: CATSDRNQPQHF
CDR3nt: TGTGCCACCAGTGACCGTAATCAGCCCCAGCATTTT

abundance: -
v_gene: TRBV6-5
len: 15
j_gene: TRBJ2-5
d_gene: TRBD2
CDR3aa: CASRDTGLAIETQYF
CDR3nt: TGTGCCAGCAGAGATACGGGACTAGCAATAGAGACCCAGTACTTC

abundance: once
v_gene: TRBV7-9
len: 11
j_gene: TRBJ1-2
d_gene: -
CDR3aa: CASSLGTGYTF
CDR3nt: TGTGCCAGCAGCTTAGGTACAGGCTACACCTTC

abundance: -
v_gene: TRBV29-1
len: 14
j_gene: TRBJ2-7
d_gene: -
CDR3aa: CSVRGQDPPYEQYF
CDR3nt: TGCAGCGTACGGGGACAAGATCCTCCGTACGAGCAGTACTTC

abundance: -
v_gene: TRBV5-1
len: 12
j_gene: TRBJ2-5
d_gene: -
CDR3aa: CASRWDQETQYF
CDR3nt: TGCGCCAGCAGGTGGGACCAAGAGACCCAGTACTTC